This T cell receptor beta chain was obtained from a study of vaccination effects on CD4 cells after COVID-19. Regarding the study as a whole: By a late point after vaccination, infection- and vaccine-induced clones had shrunk markedly through clonal contraction. Spike-reactive clones present post-vaccine in convalescents were predominantly new vaccine-induced clones.

About this clone itself: Its antigen is undetermined.

Per germline, CDR1 SGHRS and CDR2 YFSETQ. V lost 2 bases to trimming and J lost 1 base, with 8 bases between them. The CDR3 loop spans 14 amino acids. Within the ViraFEST assay, antigen-specific CD4+ T cells underwent expansion with viral peptide pools prior to sequencing. Investigators separated out CD4+ T cells once less than 11 days of culture had passed. It was between March and December 2020 that the person had a SARS-CoV-2 infection confirmed by PCR. Cultures received IL-2 medium that replaced half the medium on days 3 and 7. TCRdb keeps only in-frame clones here, not all; method: immunoSEQ multiplex PCR. Here the sample spans tens of thousands of clones, just under 75% being singletons.

This chain joins TRBV5-1 and TRBJ2-3; unclear D gene. This TCR derives from a human donor who had a prior SARS-CoV-2 infection. The specimen comprised CD4+ T cells from PBMCs cultured with a peptide pool, sampled before COVID-19 vaccination. In DNA, the CDR3 is TGCGCCAGCAGCTTTAACCCGGGCACAGATACGCAGTATTTT. It specifies CASSFNPGTDTQYF.